Listed below are T cell receptor beta chains from one sample, sequenced in a study of T cell repertoires in cytomegalovirus infection. TCRdb used MiXCR to reprocess the reads, holding one entry per CDR3 protein. The sample lists 500,000 or so distinct CDR3 sequences, about 15% seen once, with 20% to 30% in the top ten. The specimen sequenced was CD8+ T cells from PBMCs. These receptors all come from a human donor in good health (CMV status not recorded). Some clones in this sample may be carry-over from other donors' samples. CDR3s include the opening cysteine and the closing phenylalanine or tryptophan. D genes are given only for firm matches. Rows may omit the clone size; those that give it use once, few, many or a size class.

>TRBV12-3/TRBV12-4|TRBJ2-1|many|NA
TGTGCCAGCAGTTCGGGGGCTGGGAGCTTTTACAATGAGCAGTTCTTC
CASSSGAGSFYNEQFF
>TRBV28|TRBJ2-7|many|NA
TGTGCCAGCAGTTATGGCGGAGGAAGAGCCTACGAGCAGTACTTC
CASSYGGGRAYEQYF
>TRBV9|TRBJ1-1|few|NA
TGTGCCAGCAGCTCTAGGACGGGGAAAGTAACTGAAGCTTTCTTT
CASSSRTGKVTEAFF
>TRBV7-8|TRBJ1-1|many|TRBD1
TGTGCCAGCAGCCATATCGGACAGGGGGCTTGGACTGAAGCTTTCTTT
CASSHIGQGAWTEAFF
>TRBV2|TRBJ1-4|NA|NA
TGTGCCAGCAGTGATGACCCAGGGTCTCCTAATGAAAAACTGTTTTTT
CASSDDPGSPNEKLFF
>TRBV6-1|TRBJ2-7|few|NA
TGTGCCAGCAGTCCGGGGGCGGATAGCTACGAGCAGTACTTC
CASSPGADSYEQYF
>TRBV7-6|TRBJ1-2|many|NA
TGTGCCAGCAGCTTACCCTCGGGTGTAGACAGTGGCTACACCTTC
CASSLPSGVDSGYTF
>TRBV5-1|TRBJ1-1|NA|NA
TGCGCCAGCAGCTTTCAGGGGAGCACTGAAGCTTTCTTT
CASSFQGSTEAFF
>TRBV11-2|TRBJ1-4|many|TRBD1
TGTGCCAGCAGCCCGGGGGACAGGCTTAATGAAAAACTGTTTTTT
CASSPGDRLNEKLFF
>TRBV9|TRBJ2-1|NA|TRBD2
TGTGCCAGCAGCGGGACTAGCGGGGGGGCCGGATACAATGAGCAGTTCTTC
CASSGTSGGAGYNEQFF
>TRBV28|TRBJ2-7|many|TRBD1
TGTGCCAGCAGTTTAAACCTATGGGCTAGACAGGGTCATGGCGAGCAGTACTTC
CASSLNLWARQGHGEQYF
>TRBV27|TRBJ2-2|NA|NA
TGTGCCAGCAGTACCTCGAACACCGGGGAGCTGTTTTTT
CASSTSNTGELFF
>TRBV6-2/TRBV6-3|TRBJ2-5|few|NA
TGTGCCAGCAGTCACCGGAGCGCGAGGGGAGAGACCCAGTACTTC
CASSHRSARGETQYF
>TRBV29-1|TRBJ1-1|many|TRBD1
TGCAGCGCGGAGGGGATGTGGGCTGGGGACAGGGATCCTACAAAGGCTTTCTTT
CSAEGMWAGDRDPTKAFF
>TRBV7-9|TRBJ2-5|many|NA
TGTGCCAGCAGCCTAGGTTCGGAGACCCAGTACTTC
CASSLGSETQYF
>TRBV2|TRBJ2-3|many|NA
TGTGCCAGCAGTCCGTCACCGCCGCATGGAGATACGCAGTATTTT
CASSPSPPHGDTQYF
>TRBV3-1|TRBJ1-6|few|TRBD1
TGTGCCAGCAGCCAAGTTAAAGGTTCAGGGGGAAATTCACCCCTCCACTTT
CASSQVKGSGGNSPLHF
>TRBV19|TRBJ1-1|NA|NA
TGTGCCAGTAGTATAGGACAACCCACTGAAGCTTTCTTT
CASSIGQPTEAFF
>TRBV9|TRBJ2-3|NA|TRBD2
TGTGCCAGCAGCTCCGACTTGTCGGGGGGATCCACAGATACGCAGTATTTT
CASSSDLSGGSTDTQYF
>TRBV10-3|TRBJ2-3|NA|TRBD2
TGTGCCATTGGAAGCGGGACTAGCACAGATACGCAGTATTTT
CAIGSGTSTDTQYF
>TRBV6-1|TRBJ1-2|many|NA
TGTGCCAGCACCAAGGGCCTGGAGAGGGCTAACTATGGCTACACCTTC
CASTKGLERANYGYTF
>TRBV4-2|TRBJ1-2|NA|NA
TGTGCCAGCAGCCAAGATACGGCCAGGTATTCTGGCTACACCTTC
CASSQDTARYSGYTF
>TRBV11-1|TRBJ2-7|few|TRBD2
TGTGCCAGCAGCTTAGTGCGAGGGGAGGGAGTCTACGAGCAGTACTTC
CASSLVRGEGVYEQYF
>TRBV9|TRBJ2-7|NA|NA
TGTGCCAGCAGCGCCACCGGGACGCCGACCTACGAGCAGTACTTC
CASSATGTPTYEQYF
>TRBV12-3/TRBV12-4|TRBJ1-3|many|NA
TGTGCCAGCAGTTTCGCCGGCGGCTCTGGAAACACCATATATTTT
CASSFAGGSGNTIYF
>TRBV12-3/TRBV12-4|TRBJ1-2|many|NA
TGTGCCACCGTTGCATACTTAAGGCCCTTGATCTATGGCTACACCTTC
CATVAYLRPLIYGYTF
>TRBV25-1|TRBJ1-3|NA|NA
TGTGCCAGCAGTGAAGAGTTCCCTGGAAACACCATATATTTT
CASSEEFPGNTIYF
>TRBV10-3|TRBJ2-7|NA|NA
TGTGCCATCAGCTCCGGGGGATCCGAGCAGTACTTC
CAISSGGSEQYF
>TRBV7-3|TRBJ2-1|few|NA
TGTGCCAGCAGCTTAACACGAAGGGCGGAGTTCTTC
CASSLTRRAEFF